This T cell receptor beta chain was sequenced in a study of blood T cells in healthy people across ages. Study results and limitations: There were more naive CD4+ cells and higher diversity in long-lived donors than in aged donors.

Combining a sample-barcoded 5' primer with a J-beta primer mix, a second PCR ran for roughly 6 to 12 cycles. Individual samples furnished no less than 3 million CDR3-containing paired-end reads apiece. TCRdb re-called the 5' RACE reads through MiXCR, storing one row per CDR3 protein. The sample lists some 1,800,000 distinct CDR3 sequences, 39% occurring once. Details on this clonotype: Its antigen is as yet unknown. A junction end diverges from the germline sequence, so it may reflect a read error.

This CDR3 spans 14 amino acids. Per germline, CDR1 SGHTA and CDR2 FQGNSA. The chain employs TRBV7-2 and TRBJ1-2, with a weak D call TRBD1 (5 bases). The sample was blood. The clonotype originates from a human donor in good health. Written as DNA, the CDR3 is TGTGCCAGCAGCTTGGACTCAGGGAGGGATGGCTACACCTTT. It is translated as CASSLDSGRDGYTF.